This T cell receptor beta chain was observed in a study of T cell responses to AZD1222 COVID-19 vaccine. Germline CDR1 MNHEY, CDR2 SVGAGI. This CDR3 comprises 14 residues. Trimming took off 8 bases at V and 4 bases at J, with 17 bases between the two ends. Method: immunoSEQ multiplex PCR; TCRdb's copy keeps in-frame clones and lacks some. Seen here are 130,000 to 150,000 clones, roughly nine tenths observed once, and the top ten hold roughly 1.5%. In this sample, this clone turned up once. This chain joins TRBV6-5 and TRBJ1-2; no clear D. This TCR derives from an adult who received the AZD1222 COVID-19 vaccine. Sequencing used peripheral blood, obtained 28 days after the second AZD1222 dose. CDR3 sequence: CASRPTSSGYGYTF. The CDR3 coding sequence is TGTGCCAGCCGCCCGACCTCTTCCGGCTATGGCTACACCTTC.